This TCR beta chain was recorded in a study of blood T cell repertoires in COVID-19. The wider study: Samples came from the United States, Italy and Spain, spanning acute and convalescent COVID-19. Sources were T cells, B-cell-depleted T cells, or PBMCs; the material itself was cDNA or gDNA.

CDR3 length: 14 residues. From germline, CDR1 is ENHRY and CDR2 SYGVKD. V was pared by 4 bases and J by 1 base, with 10 bases between. Per the study methods: Reference gene primer amplification gave nucleated cell count estimates. The assay was immunoSEQ multiplex PCR, and TCRdb's table has in-frame clones only and misses some. V and J calls and clone size are those listed in that table; D and trimming were worked out from the DNA. The data contain just over 80,000 clones, roughly 79% of them singletons. The TCR sequence derives from a man older than 75 with acute or convalescent COVID-19. The genes are TRBV10-3 and TRBJ1-1; D not certain. Sequenced material: peripheral blood. The CDR3 region is CAISAHRSNTEAFF. As DNA, the CDR3 is TGTGCCATCAGTGCCCATCGGTCGAACACTGAAGCTTTCTTT.